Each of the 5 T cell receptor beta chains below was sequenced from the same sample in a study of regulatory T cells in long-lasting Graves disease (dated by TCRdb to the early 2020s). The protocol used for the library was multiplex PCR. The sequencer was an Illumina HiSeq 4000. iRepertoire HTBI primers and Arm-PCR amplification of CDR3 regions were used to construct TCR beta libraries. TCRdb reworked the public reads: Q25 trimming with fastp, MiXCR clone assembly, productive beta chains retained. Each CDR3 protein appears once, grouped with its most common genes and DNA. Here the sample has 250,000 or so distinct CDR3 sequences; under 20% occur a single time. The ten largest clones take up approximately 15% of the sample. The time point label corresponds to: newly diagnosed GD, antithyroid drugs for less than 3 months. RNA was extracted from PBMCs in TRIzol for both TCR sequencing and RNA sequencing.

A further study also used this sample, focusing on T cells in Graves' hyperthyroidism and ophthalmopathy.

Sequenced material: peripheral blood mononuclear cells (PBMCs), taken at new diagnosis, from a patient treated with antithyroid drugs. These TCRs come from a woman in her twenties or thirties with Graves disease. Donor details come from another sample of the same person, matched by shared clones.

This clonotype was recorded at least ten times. The CDR3 DNA is TGTGCCAGCAGCTTAGCCGTCACAGATACGCAGTATTTT. It codes for CASSLAVTDTQYF. The genes are TRBV11-2 and TRBJ2-3; D unclear. Trimming shortened V by 1 base and J by 2 bases, and 4 bases separated the two germline ends. CDR1 and CDR2 (germline): SGHAT, FQNNGV. This CDR3 contains 13 residues.

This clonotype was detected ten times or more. CDR3 nucleotide sequence: TGTGCCAGCAGCTCCCCCGGGAGTCATGACGAGCAGTACTTC. It is translated as CASSSPGSHDEQYF. This chain joins TRBV13 and TRBJ2-7, with D possibly TRBD2 on 6 matching bases. V lost 4 bases and J lost 5, with 15 bases in between. Germline values: CDR1 PRHDT, CDR2 FYEKMQ (reference sequence). The CDR3 length is 14 residues.

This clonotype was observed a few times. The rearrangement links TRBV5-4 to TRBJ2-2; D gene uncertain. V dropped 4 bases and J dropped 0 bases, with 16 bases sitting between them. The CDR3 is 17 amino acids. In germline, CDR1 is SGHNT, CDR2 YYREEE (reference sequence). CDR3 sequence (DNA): TGTGCCAGCAGCAATGGCCCGGAACAGACGAACACCGGGGAGCTGTTTTTT. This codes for CASSNGPEQTNTGELFF.

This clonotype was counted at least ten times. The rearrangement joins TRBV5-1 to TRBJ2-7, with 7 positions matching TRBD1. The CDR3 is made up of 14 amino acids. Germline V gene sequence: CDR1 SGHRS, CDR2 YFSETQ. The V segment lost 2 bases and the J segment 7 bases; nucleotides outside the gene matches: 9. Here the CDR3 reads CASSFGNRGEEQYF. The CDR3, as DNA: TGCGCCAGCAGCTTCGGTAACAGGGGCGAGGAGCAGTACTTC. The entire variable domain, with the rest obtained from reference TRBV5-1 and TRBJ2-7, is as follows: KAGVTQTPRYLIKTRGQQVTLSCSPISGHRSVSWYQQTPGQGLQFLFEYFSETQRNKGNFPGRFSGRQFSNSRSEMNVSTLELGDSALYLCASSFGNRGEEQYFGPGTRLTVT.

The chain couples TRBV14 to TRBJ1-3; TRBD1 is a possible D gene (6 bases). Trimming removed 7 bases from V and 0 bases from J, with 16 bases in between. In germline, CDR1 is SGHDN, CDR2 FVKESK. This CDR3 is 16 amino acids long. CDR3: CASNDEGQNSGNTIYF. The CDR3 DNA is TGTGCCAGCAACGATGAAGGACAGAACTCTGGAAACACCATATATTTT.